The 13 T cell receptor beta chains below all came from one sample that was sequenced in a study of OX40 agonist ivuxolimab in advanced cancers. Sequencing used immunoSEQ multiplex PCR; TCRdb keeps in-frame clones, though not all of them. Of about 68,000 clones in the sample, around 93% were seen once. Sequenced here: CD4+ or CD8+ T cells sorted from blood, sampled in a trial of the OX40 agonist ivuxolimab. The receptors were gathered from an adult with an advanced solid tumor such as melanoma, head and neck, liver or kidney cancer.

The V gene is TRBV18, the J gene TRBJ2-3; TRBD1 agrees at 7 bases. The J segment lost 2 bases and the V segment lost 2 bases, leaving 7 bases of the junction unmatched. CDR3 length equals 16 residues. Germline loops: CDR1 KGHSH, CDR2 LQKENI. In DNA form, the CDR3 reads TGTGCCAGCTCACCAGGGACAGCCACCTTCACAGATACGCAGTATTTT. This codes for CASSPGTATFTDTQYF.

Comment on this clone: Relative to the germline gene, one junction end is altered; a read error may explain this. The CDR3 sequence is CASIWDREQVF. As DNA, the CDR3 is TGTGCCAGCATCTGGGACAGGGAACAAGTTTTT. J is TRBJ1-4 and V is TRBV2; 9 nucleotides line up with TRBD1. Germline loops: CDR1 SNHLY, CDR2 FYNNEI. The CDR3 length is 11 residues.

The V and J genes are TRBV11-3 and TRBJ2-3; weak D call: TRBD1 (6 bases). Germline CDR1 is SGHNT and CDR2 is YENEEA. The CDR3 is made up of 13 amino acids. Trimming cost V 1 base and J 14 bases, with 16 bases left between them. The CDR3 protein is CASSLGPQGPWYF. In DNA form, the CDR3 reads TGTGCCAGCAGCTTAGGTCCGCAGGGGCCGTGGTATTTT.

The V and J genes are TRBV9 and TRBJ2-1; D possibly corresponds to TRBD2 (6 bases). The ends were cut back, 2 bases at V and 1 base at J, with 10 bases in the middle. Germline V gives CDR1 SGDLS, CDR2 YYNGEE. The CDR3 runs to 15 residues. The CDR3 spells CASSVAGGSYNEQFF. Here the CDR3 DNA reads TGTGCCAGCAGCGTCGCTGGGGGGTCCTACAATGAGCAGTTCTTC.

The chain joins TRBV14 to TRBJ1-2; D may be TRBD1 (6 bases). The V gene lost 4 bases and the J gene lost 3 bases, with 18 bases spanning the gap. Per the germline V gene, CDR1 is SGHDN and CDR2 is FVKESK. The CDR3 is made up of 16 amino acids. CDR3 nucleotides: TGTGCCAGCAGCCCGACAGGACAGTTTAGGCACTATGGCTACACCTTC. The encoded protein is CASSPTGQFRHYGYTF.

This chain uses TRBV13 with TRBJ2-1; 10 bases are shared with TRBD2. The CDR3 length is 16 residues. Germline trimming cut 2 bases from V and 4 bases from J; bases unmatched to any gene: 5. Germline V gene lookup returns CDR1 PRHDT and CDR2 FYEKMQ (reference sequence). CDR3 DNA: TGTGCCAGCAGCTTACGGACTAGCGGTTGGTACAATGAGCAGTTCTTC. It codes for CASSLRTSGWYNEQFF.

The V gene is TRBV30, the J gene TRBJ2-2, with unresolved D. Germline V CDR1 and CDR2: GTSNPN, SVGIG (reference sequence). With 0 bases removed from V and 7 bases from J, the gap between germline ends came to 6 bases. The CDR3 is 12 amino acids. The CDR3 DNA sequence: TGTGCCTGGAGTGTAAAGGGCGGGGAGCTGTTTTTT. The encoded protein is CAWSVKGGELFF.

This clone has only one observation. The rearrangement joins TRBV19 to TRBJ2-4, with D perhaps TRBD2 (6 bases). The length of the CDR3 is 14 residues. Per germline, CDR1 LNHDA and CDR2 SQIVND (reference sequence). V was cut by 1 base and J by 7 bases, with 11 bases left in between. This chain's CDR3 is CASSIGTTGNIQYF. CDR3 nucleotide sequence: TGTGCCAGTAGTATAGGGACTACCGGGAACATTCAGTACTTC.

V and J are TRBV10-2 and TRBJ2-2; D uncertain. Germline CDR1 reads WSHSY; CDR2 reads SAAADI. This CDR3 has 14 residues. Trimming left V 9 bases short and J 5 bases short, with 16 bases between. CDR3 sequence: CASRLGIATGELFF. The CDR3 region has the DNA TGCGCCAGTCGCTTAGGGATTGCAACCGGGGAGCTGTTTTTT.

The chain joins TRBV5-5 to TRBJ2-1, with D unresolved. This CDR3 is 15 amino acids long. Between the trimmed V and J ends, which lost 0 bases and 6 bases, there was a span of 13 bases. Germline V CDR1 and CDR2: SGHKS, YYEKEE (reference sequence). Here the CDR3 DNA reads TGTGCCAGCAGCTTGGGGCCCGAAAGTTTCAATGAGCAGTTCTTC. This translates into CASSLGPESFNEQFF.

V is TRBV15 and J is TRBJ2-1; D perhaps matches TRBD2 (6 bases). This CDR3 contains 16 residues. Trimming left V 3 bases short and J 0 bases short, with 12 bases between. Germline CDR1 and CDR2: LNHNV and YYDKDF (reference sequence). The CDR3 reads CATSSPGLSSYNEQFF. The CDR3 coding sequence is TGTGCCACCAGCAGCCCGGGACTGAGCTCCTACAATGAGCAGTTCTTC. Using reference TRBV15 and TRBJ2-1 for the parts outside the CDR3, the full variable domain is DAMVIQNPRYQVTQFGKPVTLSCSQTLNHNVMYWYQQKSSQAPKLLFHYYDKDFNNEADTPDNFQSRRPNTSFCFLDIRSPGLGDTAMYLCATSSPGLSSYNEQFFGPGTRLTVL.

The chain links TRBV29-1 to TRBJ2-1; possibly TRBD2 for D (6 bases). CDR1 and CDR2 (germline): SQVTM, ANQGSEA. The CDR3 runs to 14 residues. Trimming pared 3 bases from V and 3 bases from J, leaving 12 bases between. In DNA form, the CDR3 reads TGCAGCGTTGATGCGGGATCGGTCTACAATGAGCAGTTCTTC. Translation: CSVDAGSVYNEQFF.

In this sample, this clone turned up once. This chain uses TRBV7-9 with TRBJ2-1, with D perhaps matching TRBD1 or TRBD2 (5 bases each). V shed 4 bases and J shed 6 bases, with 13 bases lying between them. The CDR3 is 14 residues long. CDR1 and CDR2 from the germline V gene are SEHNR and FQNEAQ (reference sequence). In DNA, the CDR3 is TGTGCCAGCAGCTCCCCGGGTGGGGGCAATGAGCAGTTCTTC. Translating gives CASSSPGGGNEQFF.